This TCR beta chain was retrieved from a study of shared clonotypes between healthy human individuals. The study, taken as a whole, reports: Across subsets, estimated richness was generally greater for naive than for memory populations.

Germline loops: CDR1 SGHRS, CDR2 YFSETQ. There are 15 residues in the CDR3. V was pared by 0 bases and J by 7 bases, with 4 bases of the junction left unmatched. Assay used: immunoSEQ multiplex PCR; TCRdb lists only in-frame clones, some missing. The sample lists fewer than 1.6 million clones, 97% to 99% occurring once. About this clone itself: Its cognate antigen is unknown.

This chain connects TRBV5-1 to TRBJ2-1; 10 bases line up with TRBD2. The source is a man younger than 45 in good health. Sequencing input: naive CD4+ T cells sorted from blood. Subset given: CD45RA+ positively selected. CDR3 bases: TGCGCCAGCAGCTTGGAGTCTAGCGGGAGTAATGAGCAGTTCTTC. It yields the protein CASSLESSGSNEQFF.